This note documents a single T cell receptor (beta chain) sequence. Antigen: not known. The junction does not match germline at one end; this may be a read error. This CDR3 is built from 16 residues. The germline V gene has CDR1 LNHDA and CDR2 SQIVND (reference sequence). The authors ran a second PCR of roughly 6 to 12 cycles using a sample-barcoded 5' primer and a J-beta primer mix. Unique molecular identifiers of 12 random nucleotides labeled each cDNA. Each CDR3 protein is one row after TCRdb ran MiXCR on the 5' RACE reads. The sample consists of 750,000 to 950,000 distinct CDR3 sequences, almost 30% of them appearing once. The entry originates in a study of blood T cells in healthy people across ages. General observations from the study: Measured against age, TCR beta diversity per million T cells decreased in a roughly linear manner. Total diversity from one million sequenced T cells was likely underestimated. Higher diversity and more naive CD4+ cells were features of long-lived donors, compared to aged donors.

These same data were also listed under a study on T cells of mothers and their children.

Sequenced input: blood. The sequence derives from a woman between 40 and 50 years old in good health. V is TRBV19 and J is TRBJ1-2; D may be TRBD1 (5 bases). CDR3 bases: TGTGCCGGTAGCCTCGCAGTGACAGAAGGAGGCTATGGCTACACCTTC. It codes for CAGSLAVTEGGYGYTF.